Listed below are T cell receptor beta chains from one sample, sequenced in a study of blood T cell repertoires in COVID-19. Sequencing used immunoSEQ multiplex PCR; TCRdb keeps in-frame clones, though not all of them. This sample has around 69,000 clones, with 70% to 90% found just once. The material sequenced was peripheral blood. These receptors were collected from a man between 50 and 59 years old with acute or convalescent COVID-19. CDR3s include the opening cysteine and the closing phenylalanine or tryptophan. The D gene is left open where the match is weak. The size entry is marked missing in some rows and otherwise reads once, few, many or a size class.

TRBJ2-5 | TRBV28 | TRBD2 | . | TGTGCCAGCGAGCCAACGGGGGGGTCCCAAGAGACCCAGTACTTC | CASEPTGGSQETQYF
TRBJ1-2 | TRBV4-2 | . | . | TGTGCCAGCAGCCTCACCCAAAACTTTCCGACTGCCTATGGCTACACCTTC | CASSLTQNFPTAYGYTF
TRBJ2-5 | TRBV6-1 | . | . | TGTGCCAGCAGTGAAGGGGGGCAACAAGAGACCCAGTACTTC | CASSEGGQQETQYF
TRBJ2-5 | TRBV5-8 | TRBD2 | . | TGTGCCAGCAGCGGGCAACTAGCGGGGGGGCTAGAGACCCAGTACTTC | CASSGQLAGGLETQYF
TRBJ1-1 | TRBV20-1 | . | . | TGCAGTGCTAGTGTGGAGTCCGGAACTGAAGCTTTCTTT | CSASVESGTEAFF
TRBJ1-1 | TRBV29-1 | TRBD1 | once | TGCAGCACCCGACAGGGACCTCGAGTAGCTTTCTTT | CSTRQGPRVAFF
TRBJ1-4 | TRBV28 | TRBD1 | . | TGTGCCAGCAGTTTAGACGGGACAGGTACTGAAAAACTGTTTTTT | CASSLDGTGTEKLFF
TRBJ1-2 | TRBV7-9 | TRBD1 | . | TGTGCCAGCAGCCCCCAAGTCGGACAGGGGATCTATGGCTACACCTTC | CASSPQVGQGIYGYTF
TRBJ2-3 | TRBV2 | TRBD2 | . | TGTGCCAGCCGCACTAGCGGGGAGCAGTATTTT | CASRTSGEQYF
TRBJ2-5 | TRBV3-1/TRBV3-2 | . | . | TGTGCCAGCAGCCAAGCCGTCCAAGAGACCCAGTACTTC | CASSQAVQETQYF
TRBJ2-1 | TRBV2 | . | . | TGTGCCAGCGAGGAGAATTCCTACAATGAGCAGTTCTTC | CASEENSYNEQFF
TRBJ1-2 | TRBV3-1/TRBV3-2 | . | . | TGTGCCAGCAGCCAAGGAAGGGGGAGCTATGGCTACACCTTC | CASSQGRGSYGYTF
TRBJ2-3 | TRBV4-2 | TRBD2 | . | TGTGCCAGCAGCCACGAAACTAGCGGGGGAATCCGGGATACGCAGTATTTT | CASSHETSGGIRDTQYF
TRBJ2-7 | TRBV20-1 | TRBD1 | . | TGCAGTGCTAGTGGCGAAGACGCAGGGGACAGTAGCTACTACGAGCAGTACTTC | CSASGEDAGDSSYYEQYF
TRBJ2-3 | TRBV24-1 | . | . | TGTGCCACCAGTGAGGCTCCCAACACAGATACGCAGTATTTT | CATSEAPNTDTQYF
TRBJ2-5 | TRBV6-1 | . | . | TGTGCCAGCAGTGAAAGTCCGGGGGATCAAGAGACCCAGTACTTC | CASSESPGDQETQYF
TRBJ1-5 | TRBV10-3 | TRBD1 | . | TGTGCCATCAGTGAGGGCGGACAGGGGGGCAATCAGCCCCAGCATTTT | CAISEGGQGGNQPQHF
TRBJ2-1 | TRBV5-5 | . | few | TGTGCCAGCAGCTCGTCCGGGACTCTCTACAATGAGCAGTTCTTC | CASSSSGTLYNEQFF
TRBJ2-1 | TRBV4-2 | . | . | TGTGCCAGCAGCCAAGAACTAGACAATGAGCAGTTCTTC | CASSQELDNEQFF
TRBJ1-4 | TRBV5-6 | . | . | TGTGCCAGCAGCTTGGGACAATGGAATGAAAAACTGTTTTTT | CASSLGQWNEKLFF
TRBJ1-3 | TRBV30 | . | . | TGTGCCTGGAACAAGGGGGTCTTAGGAAACACCATATATTTT | CAWNKGVLGNTIYF
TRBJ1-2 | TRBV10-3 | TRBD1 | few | TGTGCCATCAGCAGGACAGGGGGAAACTATGGCTACACCTTC | CAISRTGGNYGYTF
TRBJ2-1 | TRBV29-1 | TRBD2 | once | TGCAGCGTTGAAGGGATTAGGGCTAGCGGGGGGGATCGTAATGAGCAGTTCTTC | CSVEGIRASGGDRNEQFF
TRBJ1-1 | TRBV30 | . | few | TGTGCCCTATCGTTTGGGCTGCGCACTGAAGCTTTCTTT | CALSFGLRTEAFF
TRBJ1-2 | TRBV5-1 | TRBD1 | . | TGCGCCAGCAGCTTGGAAGAGGGGGCCAACTATGGCTACACCTTC | CASSLEEGANYGYTF
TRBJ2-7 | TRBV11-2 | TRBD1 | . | TGTGCCATCATCTTTCAGCGGACAGGGGGCGCGTCGCAGTACTTC | CAIIFQRTGGASQYF
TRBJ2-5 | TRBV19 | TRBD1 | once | TGTGCCAGTAGTATCGTCCGAGGGGGCCGATCGGGGACCCAGTACTTC | CASSIVRGGRSGTQYF
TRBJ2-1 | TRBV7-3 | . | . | TGTGCCAGCAGTGATCCCCCGGGGGAGCAGTTCTTC | CASSDPPGEQFF
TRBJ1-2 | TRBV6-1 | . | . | TGTGCCAGCAGTGAATCTGTCAGATACTATGGCTACACCTTC | CASSESVRYYGYTF
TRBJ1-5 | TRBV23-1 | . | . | TGCGCCAGCAGGTGCAGGAGCAATCAGCCCCAGCATTTT | CASRCRSNQPQHF
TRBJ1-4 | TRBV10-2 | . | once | TGCGCCAGCAGTGATAGCCTTAGCGCATCCCTTGAAAAACTGTTTTTT | CASSDSLSASLEKLFF
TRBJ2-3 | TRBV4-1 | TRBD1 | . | TGCGCCAGCAGCCAAGAAGGGACAGGGGAGACGGGAGATACGCAGTATTTT | CASSQEGTGETGDTQYF
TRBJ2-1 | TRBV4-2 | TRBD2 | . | TGTGCCAGCAGCCAAGGCGTTCGGCTAGCGGGGGCCCCGGAGCAGTTCTTC | CASSQGVRLAGAPEQFF
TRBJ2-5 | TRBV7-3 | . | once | TGTGCCAGCAGCTTGAGTGCGGGAAATGGAGAGACCCAGTACTTC | CASSLSAGNGETQYF
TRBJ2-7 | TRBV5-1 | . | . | TGCGCCAGCAGCTTGAAGGAGGGGCGGCACGAGCAGTACTTC | CASSLKEGRHEQYF
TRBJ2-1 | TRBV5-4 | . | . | TGTGCCAGCAGCTTTTCGGGGGTATCCTACAATGAGCAGTTCTTC | CASSFSGVSYNEQFF
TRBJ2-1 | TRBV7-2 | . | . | TGTGCCAGCAGCTTCGGTGGCTCGAGGAATGAGCAGTTCTTC | CASSFGGSRNEQFF
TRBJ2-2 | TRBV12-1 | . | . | TGTGCCAGCAGCTTCCGGGACAGGTTCACCGGGGAGCTGTTTTTT | CASSFRDRFTGELFF
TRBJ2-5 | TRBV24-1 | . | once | TGTGCCACCAGTGACCCAAGGACAGTTCAAGAGACCCAGTACTTC | CATSDPRTVQETQYF
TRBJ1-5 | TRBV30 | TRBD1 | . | TGTGCCTGGAGTGTCTCTGGACAGGGGAGCAATCAGCCCCAGCATTTT | CAWSVSGQGSNQPQHF
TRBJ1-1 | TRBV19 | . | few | TGTGCCAGCCAACAGGGAGTTGGGGACACTGAAGCTTTCTTT | CASQQGVGDTEAFF
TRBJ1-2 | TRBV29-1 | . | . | TGCAGCGTCGTCCTCCCCTGGGGCGGTGGCTACACCTTC | CSVVLPWGGGYTF
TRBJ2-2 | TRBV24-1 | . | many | TGTGCCACCAGTGATGCAGGGGCGGGCGGGGAGCTGTTTTTT | CATSDAGAGGELFF
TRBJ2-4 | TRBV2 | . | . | TGTGCCAGCAGTGAATTTGGGGAGTTAAACATTCAGTACTTC | CASSEFGELNIQYF
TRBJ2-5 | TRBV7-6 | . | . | TGTGCCAGCAGCACCCTACCAGGGGTAGAGACCCAGTACTTC | CASSTLPGVETQYF
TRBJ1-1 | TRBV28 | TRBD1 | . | TGTGCCAGCAGTTCAGGGGGCACTTGGAACACTGAAGCTTTCTTT | CASSSGGTWNTEAFF
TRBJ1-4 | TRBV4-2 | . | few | TGTGCCAGCAGCCAGGAAACAGGGAATGAAAAACTGTTTTTT | CASSQETGNEKLFF
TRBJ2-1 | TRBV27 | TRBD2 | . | TGTGCCAGCAGTTTATTGGGGGAGGGAAATGAGCAGTTCTTC | CASSLLGEGNEQFF
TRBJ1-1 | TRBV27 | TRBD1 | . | TGTGCCAGCAGGGGGATCCGGGACAGGGAGGACACTGAAGCTTTCTTT | CASRGIRDREDTEAFF